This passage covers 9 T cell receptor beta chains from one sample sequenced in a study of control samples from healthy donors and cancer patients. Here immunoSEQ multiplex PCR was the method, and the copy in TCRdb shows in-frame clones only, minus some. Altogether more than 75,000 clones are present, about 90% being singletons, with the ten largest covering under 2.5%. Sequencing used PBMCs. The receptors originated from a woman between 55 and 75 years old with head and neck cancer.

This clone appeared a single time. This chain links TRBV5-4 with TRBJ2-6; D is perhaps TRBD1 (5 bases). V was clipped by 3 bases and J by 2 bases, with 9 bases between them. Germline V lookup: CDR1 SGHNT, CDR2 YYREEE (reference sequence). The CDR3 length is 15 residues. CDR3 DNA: TGTGCCAGCAGCTCCTCAGGGACTGGGGCCAACGTCCTGACTTTC. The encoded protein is CASSSSGTGANVLTF.

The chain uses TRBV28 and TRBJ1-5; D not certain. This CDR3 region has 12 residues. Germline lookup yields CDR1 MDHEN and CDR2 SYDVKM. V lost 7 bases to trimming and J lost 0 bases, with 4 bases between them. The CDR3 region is CASTLSNQPQHF. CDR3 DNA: TGTGCCAGCACCCTTAGCAATCAGCCCCAGCATTTT.

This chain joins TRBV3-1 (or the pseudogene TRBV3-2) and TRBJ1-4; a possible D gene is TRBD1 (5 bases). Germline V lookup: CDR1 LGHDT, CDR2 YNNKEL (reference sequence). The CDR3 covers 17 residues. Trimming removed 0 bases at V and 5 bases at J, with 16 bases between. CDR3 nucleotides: TGTGCCAGCAGCCAAGATGCGGGGTGGGGCGGCAATGAAAAACTGTTTTTT. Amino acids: CASSQDAGWGGNEKLFF.

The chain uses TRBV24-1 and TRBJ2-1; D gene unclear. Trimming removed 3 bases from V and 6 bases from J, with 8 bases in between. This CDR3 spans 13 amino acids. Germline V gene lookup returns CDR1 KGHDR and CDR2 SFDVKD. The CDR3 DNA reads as TGTGCCACCAGTGATCCTCTCCTCAATGAGCAGTTCTTC. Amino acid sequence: CATSDPLLNEQFF.

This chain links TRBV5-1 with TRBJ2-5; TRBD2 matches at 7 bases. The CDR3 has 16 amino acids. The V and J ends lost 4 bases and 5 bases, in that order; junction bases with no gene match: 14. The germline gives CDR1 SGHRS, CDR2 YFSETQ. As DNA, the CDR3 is TGCGCCAGCAGCCCGGCCGCGGGAGCGGGGATGGAGACCCAGTACTTC. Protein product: CASSPAAGAGMETQYF.

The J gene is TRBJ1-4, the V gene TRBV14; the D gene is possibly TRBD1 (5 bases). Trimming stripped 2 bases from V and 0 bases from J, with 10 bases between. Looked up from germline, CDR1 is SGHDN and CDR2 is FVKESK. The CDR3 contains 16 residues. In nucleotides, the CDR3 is TGTGCCAGCAGCCAATTACAGGCGTCAACTAATGAAAAACTGTTTTTT. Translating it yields CASSQLQASTNEKLFF.

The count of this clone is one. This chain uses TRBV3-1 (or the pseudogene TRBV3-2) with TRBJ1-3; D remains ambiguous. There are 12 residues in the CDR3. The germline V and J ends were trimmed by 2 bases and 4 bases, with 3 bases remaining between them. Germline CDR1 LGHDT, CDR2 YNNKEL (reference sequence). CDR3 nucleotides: TGTGCCAGCAGCCAACCGGGAAACACCATATATTTT. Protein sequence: CASSQPGNTIYF.

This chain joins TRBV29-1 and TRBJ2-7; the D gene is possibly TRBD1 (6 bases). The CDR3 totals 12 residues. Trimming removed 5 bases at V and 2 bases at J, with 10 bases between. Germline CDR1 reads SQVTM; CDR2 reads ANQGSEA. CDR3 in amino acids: CSVQDSTYEQYF. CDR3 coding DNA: TGCAGCGTTCAGGACAGCACCTACGAGCAGTACTTC.

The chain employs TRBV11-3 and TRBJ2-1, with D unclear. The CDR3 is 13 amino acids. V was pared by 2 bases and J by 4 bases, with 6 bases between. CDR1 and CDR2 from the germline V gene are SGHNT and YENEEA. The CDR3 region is CASSLNKYNEQFF. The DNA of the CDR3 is TGTGCCAGCAGCTTAAACAAGTACAATGAGCAGTTCTTC.